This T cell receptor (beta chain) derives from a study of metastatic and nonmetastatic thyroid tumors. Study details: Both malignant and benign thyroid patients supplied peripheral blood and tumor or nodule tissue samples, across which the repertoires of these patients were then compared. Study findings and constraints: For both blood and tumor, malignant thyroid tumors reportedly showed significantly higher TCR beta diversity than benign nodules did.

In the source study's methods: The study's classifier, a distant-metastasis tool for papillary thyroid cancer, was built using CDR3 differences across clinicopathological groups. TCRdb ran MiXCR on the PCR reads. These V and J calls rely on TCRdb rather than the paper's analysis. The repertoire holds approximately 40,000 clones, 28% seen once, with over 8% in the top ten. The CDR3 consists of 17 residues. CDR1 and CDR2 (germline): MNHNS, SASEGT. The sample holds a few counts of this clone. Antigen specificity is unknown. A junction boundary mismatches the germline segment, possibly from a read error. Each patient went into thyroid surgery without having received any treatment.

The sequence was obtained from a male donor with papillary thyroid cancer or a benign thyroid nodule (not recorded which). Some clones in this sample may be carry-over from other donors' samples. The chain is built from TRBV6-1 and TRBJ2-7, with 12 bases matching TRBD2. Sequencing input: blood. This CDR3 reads CASTKGTSGRLSYDQYF. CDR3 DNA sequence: TGTGCCAGCACTAAGGGTACTAGCGGGAGGTTATCCTACGATCAGTACTTC.